This T cell receptor (beta chain) was recovered during a study of regulatory T cells in long-lasting Graves disease. CDR3-region Arm-PCR and iRepertoire HTBI primers produced the TCR beta libraries. TCRdb called the multiplex PCR reads again in MiXCR, with one record for every CDR3 protein. The sample contains about 430,000 distinct CDR3 sequences, around 16% of which appear only once. Points from the study as a whole: Patients with persistent disease showed a bias toward TRBV28, TRBJ1-2 and TRBJ2-5.

Sample time point: newly diagnosed GD, antithyroid drugs for less than 3 months. The authors made the TCR library using RNA they extracted from PBMCs. V lost 4 bases to trimming and J lost 6 bases, with 6 bases between them. CDR1 is KGHDR and CDR2 is SFDVKD in the germline V gene. The CDR3 is made up of 12 amino acids. This clonotype was counted a few times. Its antigen is unknown. These data were also reused for a study on T cells in Graves' hyperthyroidism and ophthalmopathy. From that second work: Graves' hyperthyroidism qualified as stable when ophthalmopathy did not progress within 18 months.

The source material was peripheral blood mononuclear cells (PBMCs), sampled at new diagnosis, from a patient treated with antithyroid drugs. This TCR was sampled from a woman aged 40-49 years with Graves disease. The rearrangement uses TRBV24-1 and TRBJ1-5; no definite D call. The CDR3 here is CATSEGGQPQHF. The DNA for the CDR3 is TGTGCCACCAGTGAAGGTGGTCAGCCCCAGCATTTT.